What follows describes a single T cell receptor beta chain. This clone was detected only once. Its antigen target is currently unknown. No much larger clone is present one base from it, and per-base qualities are unavailable. This entry comes from a study of OX40 agonist ivuxolimab in advanced cancers. For the study in its entirety: The costimulatory receptor OX40 (CD134) was targeted by ivuxolimab, a fully human IgG2 agonistic monoclonal antibody. Intravenous ivuxolimab was administered to patients every 2 weeks at six dose levels: 0.01, 0.1, 0.3, 1.5, 3 and 10 mg/kg. Among the roughly 50 dose-escalation patients, some 20 had hepatocellular carcinoma, roughly 15 melanoma, 9 renal cell carcinoma and 9 head and neck cancer. The dose-escalation cohort was around 83% male with a mean age of approximately 60 years, ranging from roughly 23 to 85. Prior anti-PD-1, anti-PD-L1 or anti-CTLA-4 therapy was permitted, and about 40% of dose-escalation patients had received checkpoint inhibitors. Partial responses occurred in three dose-escalation patients, of whom one had hepatocellular carcinoma and two had cutaneous melanoma. The point of sequencing TCRbeta in the periphery was to test whether ivuxolimab changed TCR sequence diversity and drove clonal T-cell expansion. The monotherapy dose-escalation portion (N of about 50 patients) of the phase I ivuxolimab trial is reported in the paper.

On the study overall, not on this receptor specifically: After ivuxolimab, CD8+ T cells had more expanded clones than CD4+ T cells on average. The antigen specificity of the clonally expanded peripheral T cells was not determined. Low levels of normalized T-cell clonal expansion were also seen in some patients who did not respond. At doses from 0.1 to 3.0 mg/kg, clonal expansion was seen in both CD4+ and CD8+ blood T cells between baseline and week 6. Partial responders in the 0.1-3.0 mg/kg groups had among the lowest normalized peripheral clonal expansion, especially among CD8+ T cells.

Genomic DNA was isolated from the sorted cells so that the TCRbeta CDR3 region could be sequenced. TCRbeta CDR3 regions were sequenced using the immunoSEQ Assay. TCRdb obtained this table from immuneACCESS and retained in-frame rearrangements with V and J assigned. These tables miss some clones; where compared with another copy, unresolved V genes account for less than half of the shortfall, and the remainder is unexplained. Here the sample has 80,000 or so clones; 85% occur a single time. Around 2.1% of the sample rests with the top ten. The trial excluded patients who had a history of autoimmune disease or were on systemic immunosuppression. Peripheral blood for TCR sequencing was drawn from every dose cohort at baseline, at cycle 4 day 1 and at cycle 7 day 1. Samples were obtained from an open-label, multicenter, first-in-human phase I dose-escalation trial of ivuxolimab. Adults with locally advanced or metastatic melanoma, renal cell carcinoma, hepatocellular carcinoma or head and neck squamous cell carcinoma were enrolled in the trial. CD4+ and CD8+ T cells were sorted separately from peripheral blood before TCR sequencing.

CDR1 and CDR2, per the germline V gene (reference sequence), are LNHDA and SQIVND. Its CDR3 holds 14 amino acids, cysteine through phenylalanine. Only the CDR3 part of the read is kept: 42 bases, read in frame from the first base. V is cut by 2 bases and J by 8 bases, and the space between the germline ends is 15 bases. The V and J genes are TRBV19 and TRBJ1-2, and perhaps TRBD1 as D gene, on 6 matching bases. This receptor was obtained from an adult with an advanced solid tumor such as melanoma, head and neck, liver or kidney cancer. This specimen consisted of CD4+ or CD8+ T cells sorted from blood, obtained in a trial of the OX40 agonist ivuxolimab. CDR3 loop: CASSIPPGAWGYTF. The DNA sequence reads TGTGCCAGTAGTATACCCCCAGGGGCTTGGGGCTACACCTTC.